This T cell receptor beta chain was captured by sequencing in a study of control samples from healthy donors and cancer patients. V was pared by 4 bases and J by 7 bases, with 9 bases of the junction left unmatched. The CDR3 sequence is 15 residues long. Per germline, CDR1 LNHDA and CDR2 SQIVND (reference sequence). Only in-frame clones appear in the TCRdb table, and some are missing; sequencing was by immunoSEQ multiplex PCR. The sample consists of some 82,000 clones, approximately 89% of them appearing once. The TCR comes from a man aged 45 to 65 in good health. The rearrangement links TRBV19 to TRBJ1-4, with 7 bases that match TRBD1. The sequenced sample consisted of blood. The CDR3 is CASSKEGRGGEKLFF. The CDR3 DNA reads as TGTGCCAGTAGTAAAGAAGGCAGGGGGGGTGAAAAACTGTTTTTT.